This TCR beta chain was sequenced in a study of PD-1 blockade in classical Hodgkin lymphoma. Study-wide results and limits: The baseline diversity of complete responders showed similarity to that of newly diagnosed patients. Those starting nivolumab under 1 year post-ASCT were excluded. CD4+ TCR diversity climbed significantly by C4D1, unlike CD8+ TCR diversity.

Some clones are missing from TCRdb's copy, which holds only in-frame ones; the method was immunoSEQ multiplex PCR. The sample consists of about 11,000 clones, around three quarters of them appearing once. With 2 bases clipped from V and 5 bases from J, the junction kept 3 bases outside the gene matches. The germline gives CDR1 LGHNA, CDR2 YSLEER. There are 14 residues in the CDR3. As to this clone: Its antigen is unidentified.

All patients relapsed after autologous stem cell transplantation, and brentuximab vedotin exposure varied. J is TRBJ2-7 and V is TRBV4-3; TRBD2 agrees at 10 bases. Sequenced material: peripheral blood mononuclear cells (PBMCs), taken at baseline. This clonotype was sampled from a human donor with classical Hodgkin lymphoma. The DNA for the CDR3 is TGCGCCAGCAGCCAAATCGGGACTAGCGACGAGCAGTACTTC. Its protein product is CASSQIGTSDEQYF.